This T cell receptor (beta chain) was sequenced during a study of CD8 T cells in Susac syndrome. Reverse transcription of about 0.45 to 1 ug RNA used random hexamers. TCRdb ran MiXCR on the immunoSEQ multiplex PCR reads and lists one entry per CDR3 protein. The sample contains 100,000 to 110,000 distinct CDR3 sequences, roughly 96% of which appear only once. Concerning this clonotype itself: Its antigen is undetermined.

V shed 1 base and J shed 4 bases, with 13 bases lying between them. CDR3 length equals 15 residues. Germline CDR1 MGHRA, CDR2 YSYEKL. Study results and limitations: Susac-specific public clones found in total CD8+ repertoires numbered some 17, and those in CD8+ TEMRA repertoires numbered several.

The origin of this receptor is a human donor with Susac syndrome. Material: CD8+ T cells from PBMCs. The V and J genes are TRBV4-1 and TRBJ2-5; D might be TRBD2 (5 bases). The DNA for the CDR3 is TGCGCCAGCAGCCAAGGGGGAGCTGTGGGAGAGACCCAGTACTTC. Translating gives CASSQGGAVGETQYF.